The T cell receptor beta chain under discussion was sequenced for a study of T cells after yellow fever vaccination. On the study more broadly: Preparation of fractions with low cell numbers was performed using SMART-Seq v4 Ultra Low Input.

Regarding the study as a whole: A large majority of primary-vaccination clones showed up again after the booster (96% CD4, 75% to 90% CD8). A secondary response was less intense yet reached its peak sooner, at day 5 versus 15.

5'RACE template switching generated TCR cDNA, adding a universal primer site and UMIs. TCRdb analysed the 5' RACE reads with MiXCR anew, one entry per CDR3 protein. The table has 310,000 or so distinct CDR3 sequences, around 4% seen once; the top ten hold roughly a quarter. The sample holds many counts of this clonotype. No antigen is known for it. Material: PBMCs, obtained on the day of the yellow fever booster vaccination. This sequence was found in a man younger than 35 who received the YFV17D yellow fever vaccine.

The CDR3 spells CASRDGRGYGYTF. The CDR3 region has the DNA TGTGCCAGCAGGGATGGGAGAGGCTATGGCTACACCTTC. The chain recombines TRBV7-8 with TRBJ1-2; D is ambiguous. Trimming took 6 bases from V and 4 from J, leaving 12 bases between them. The CDR3 loop spans 13 amino acids. Germline CDR1 SGHVS, CDR2 FQNEAQ.